What follows is one TCR beta chain and its context. Some clones are missing from TCRdb's copy, which holds only in-frame ones; the method was immunoSEQ multiplex PCR. The sample lists roughly 75,000 clones; roughly 86% were seen once. Per germline, CDR1 SQVTM and CDR2 ANQGSEA. Trimming shortened V by 7 bases and J by 6 bases, and 16 bases separated the two germline ends. This CDR3 spans 13 amino acids. This specimen belongs to a study of OX40 agonist ivuxolimab in advanced cancers. Study-wide background: Every 2 weeks, patients received ivuxolimab intravenously, dosed at 0.01 to 10 mg/kg.

This chain connects TRBV29-1 to TRBJ2-1; D remains ambiguous. The sequence was obtained from an adult with an advanced solid tumor such as melanoma, head and neck, liver or kidney cancer. Specimen: CD4+ or CD8+ T cells sorted from blood, collected in a trial of the OX40 agonist ivuxolimab. The CDR3: CSAHPGGRNEQFF. The DNA for the CDR3 is TGCAGCGCCCACCCAGGCGGCCGCAATGAGCAGTTCTTC.